The T cell receptor beta chain under discussion was sequenced for a study of blood T cell repertoires in COVID-19. Sequencing used immunoSEQ multiplex PCR; TCRdb keeps in-frame clones, though not all of them. Here the sample spans some 180,000 clones, around 80% being singletons. This CDR3 is 13 amino acids long. Germline lookup yields CDR1 LNHDA and CDR2 SQIVND (reference sequence). V was shortened by 3 bases and J by 1 base, with 3 bases between the two germline ends. Sequences were obtained from peripheral blood. The clonotype originates from a woman aged 35 to 49 with COVID-19, enrolled during active disease. V usage is TRBV19 and J usage is TRBJ2-2, with unresolved D. CDR3 region: CASSILNTGELFF. The CDR3 coding sequence is TGTGCCAGTAGTATTCTGAACACCGGGGAGCTGTTTTTT.